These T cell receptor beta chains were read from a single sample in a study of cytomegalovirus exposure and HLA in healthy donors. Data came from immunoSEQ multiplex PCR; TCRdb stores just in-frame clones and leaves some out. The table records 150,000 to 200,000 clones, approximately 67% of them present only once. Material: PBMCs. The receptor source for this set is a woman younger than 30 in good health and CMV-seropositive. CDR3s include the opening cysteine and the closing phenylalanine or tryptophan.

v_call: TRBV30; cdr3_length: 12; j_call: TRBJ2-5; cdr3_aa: CAWSLAGETQYF
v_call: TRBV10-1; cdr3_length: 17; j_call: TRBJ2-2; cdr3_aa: CASSRSPDRTNTGELFF
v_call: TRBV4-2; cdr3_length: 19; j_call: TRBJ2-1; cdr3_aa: CASSRWHRSSSGGNNEQFF
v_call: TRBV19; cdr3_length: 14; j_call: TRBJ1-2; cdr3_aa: CASHPQGGNYGYTF
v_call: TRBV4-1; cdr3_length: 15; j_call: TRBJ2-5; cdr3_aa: CASSQDPREEETQYF
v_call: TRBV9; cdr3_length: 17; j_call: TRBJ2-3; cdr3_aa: CASSVDDSGGPGDTQYF
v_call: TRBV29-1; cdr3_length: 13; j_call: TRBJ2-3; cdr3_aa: CSVERENYNTQYF
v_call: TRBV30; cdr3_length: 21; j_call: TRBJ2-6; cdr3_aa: CAWSGQGAGGYGGSGANVLTF
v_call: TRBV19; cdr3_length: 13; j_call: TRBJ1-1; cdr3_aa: CASSFRSSGEAFF
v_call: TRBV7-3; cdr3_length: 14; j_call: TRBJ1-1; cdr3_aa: CASSSTGGGAEAFF
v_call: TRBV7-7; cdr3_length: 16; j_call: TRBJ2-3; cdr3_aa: CASSPSGTGGTDTQYF
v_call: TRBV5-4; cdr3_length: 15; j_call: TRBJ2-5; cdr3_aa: CASSPRLAGQETQYF
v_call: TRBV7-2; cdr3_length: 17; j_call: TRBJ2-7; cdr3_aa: CASSLVASGGVSYEQYF
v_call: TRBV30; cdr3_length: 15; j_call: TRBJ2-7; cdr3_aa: CAWSVGVVAGGEQYF
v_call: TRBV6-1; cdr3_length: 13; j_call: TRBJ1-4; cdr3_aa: CATEGQLNEKLFF
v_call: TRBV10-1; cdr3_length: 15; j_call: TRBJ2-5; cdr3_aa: CASPFFWTDQETQYF
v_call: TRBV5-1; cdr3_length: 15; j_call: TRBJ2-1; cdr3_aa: CASSTGTGTYNEQFF
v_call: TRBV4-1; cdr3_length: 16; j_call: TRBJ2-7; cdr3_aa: CASSQAAQTGVDEQYF
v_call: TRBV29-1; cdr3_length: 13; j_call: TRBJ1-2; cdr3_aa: CSVAGERIYGYTF
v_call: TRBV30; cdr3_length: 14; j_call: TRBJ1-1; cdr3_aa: CAWRGDTDVPEAFF
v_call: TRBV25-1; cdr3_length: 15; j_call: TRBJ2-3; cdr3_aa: CASSESLAGSHTQYF
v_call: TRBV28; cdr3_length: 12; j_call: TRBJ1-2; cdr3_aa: CASSVAGSGYTF
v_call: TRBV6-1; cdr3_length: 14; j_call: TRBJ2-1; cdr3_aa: CASSPRQGINEQFF
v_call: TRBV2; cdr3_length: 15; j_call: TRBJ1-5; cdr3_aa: CASSDRDSSNQPQHF
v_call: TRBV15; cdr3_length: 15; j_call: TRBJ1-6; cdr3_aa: CATSRTGVGNSPLHF
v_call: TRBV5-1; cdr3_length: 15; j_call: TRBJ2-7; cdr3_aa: CASSLELAGAYEQYF
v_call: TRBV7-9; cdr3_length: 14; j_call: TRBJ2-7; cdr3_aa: CASDRGTGWYEQYF
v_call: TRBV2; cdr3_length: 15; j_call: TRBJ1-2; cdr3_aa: CASSGRGGGYYGYTF
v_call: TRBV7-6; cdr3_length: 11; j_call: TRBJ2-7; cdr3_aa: CASSSTNEQYF
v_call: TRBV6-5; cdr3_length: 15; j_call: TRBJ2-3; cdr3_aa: CASSFTGVGTDTQYF
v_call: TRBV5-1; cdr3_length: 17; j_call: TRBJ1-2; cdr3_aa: CASSLRAVRGLFGGYTF
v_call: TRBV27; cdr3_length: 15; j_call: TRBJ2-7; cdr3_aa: CASSLSIRSSYEQYF
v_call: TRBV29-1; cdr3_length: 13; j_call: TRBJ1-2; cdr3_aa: CSVQEGGSYGYTF
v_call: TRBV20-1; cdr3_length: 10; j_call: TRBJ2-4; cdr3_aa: CSATKNIQYF
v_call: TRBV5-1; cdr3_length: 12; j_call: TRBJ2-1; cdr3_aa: CASSFGIGEQFF
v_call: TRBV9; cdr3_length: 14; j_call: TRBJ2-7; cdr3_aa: CASSVERGSSEQYF
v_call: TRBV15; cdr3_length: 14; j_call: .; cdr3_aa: CATSRVPLMGEQYF
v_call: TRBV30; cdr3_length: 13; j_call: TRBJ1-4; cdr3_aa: CAWSARLSEKLFF
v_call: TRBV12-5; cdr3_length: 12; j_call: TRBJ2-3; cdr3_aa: CASGSTGDTQYF
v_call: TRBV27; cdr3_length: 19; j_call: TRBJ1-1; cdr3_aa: CASSLGPVVQGAVWVEAFF
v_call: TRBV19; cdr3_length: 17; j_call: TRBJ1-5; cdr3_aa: CASSKGSPGYSNQPQHF
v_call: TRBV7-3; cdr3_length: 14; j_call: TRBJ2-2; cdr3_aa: CTSSLTSDNGELFF
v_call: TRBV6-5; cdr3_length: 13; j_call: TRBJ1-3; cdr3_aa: CASVPWEGNTIYF
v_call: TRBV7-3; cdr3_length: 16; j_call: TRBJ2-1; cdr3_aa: CASSPRTGTGHNEQFF
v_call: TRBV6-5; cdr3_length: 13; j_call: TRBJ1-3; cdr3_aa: CASSWSGEGTIYF
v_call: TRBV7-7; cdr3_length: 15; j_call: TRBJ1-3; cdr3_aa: CASSFTGWSGNTIYF
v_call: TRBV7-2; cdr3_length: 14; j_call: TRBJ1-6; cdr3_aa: CASSLSIGNSPLHF
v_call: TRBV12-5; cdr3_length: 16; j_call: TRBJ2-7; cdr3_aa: CASGLKLAGVSYEQYF
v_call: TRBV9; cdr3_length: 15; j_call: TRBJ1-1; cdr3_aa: CASSPSGQVDTEAFF
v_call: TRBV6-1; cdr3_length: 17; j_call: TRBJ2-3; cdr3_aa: CASSEYSEGGRADTQYF
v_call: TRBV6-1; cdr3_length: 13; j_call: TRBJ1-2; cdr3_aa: CASSDRGGKGYTF
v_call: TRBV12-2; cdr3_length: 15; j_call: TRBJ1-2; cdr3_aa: CASRSSLRRDYGYTF
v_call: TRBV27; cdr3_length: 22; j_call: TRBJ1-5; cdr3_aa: CATAPGTVSGIYLGELYQPQHF
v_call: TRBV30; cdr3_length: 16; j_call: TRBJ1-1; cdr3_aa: CAWREPPTGLNTEAFF
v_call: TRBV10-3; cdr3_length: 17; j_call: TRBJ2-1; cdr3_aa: CAISESYTGGGFGEQFF
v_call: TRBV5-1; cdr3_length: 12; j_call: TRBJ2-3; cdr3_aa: CASSPDRGTQYF
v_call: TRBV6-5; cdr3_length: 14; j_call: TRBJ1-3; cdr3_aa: CASSRSVSGNTIYF
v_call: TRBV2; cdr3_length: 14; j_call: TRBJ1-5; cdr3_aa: CASSAVYSNQPQHF